This entry lists 17 T cell receptor beta chains sequenced from one sample in a study of neurological immune-mediated disorders. TCRdb recomputed calls from the 5' RACE reads with MiXCR, one row per CDR3 protein. The sample holds some 37,000 distinct CDR3 sequences, more than 4.5% seen once. The sample was CD4+ T cells from blood. These receptor sequences come from a man in his late teens or twenties in good health.

This clonotype occurred many times. The gene calls are TRBV21-1 and TRBJ2-6; TRBD1 is the table's D call, not checked against the DNA. TRBV21-1 is assigned pseudogene status. CDR3 length: 21 residues. The CDR3 bases are TGTGCCAGCAGCGAAAGTTCCGGGACAGGGGGCTGCTATCTTGTGGCCAACGTCCTGACTTTC. Its translation: CASSESSGTGGCYLVANVLTF.

Many counts were recorded for this clonotype. The gene calls are TRBV5-1 and TRBJ2-5; D remains unclear. This CDR3 is built from 16 residues. Germline loops: CDR1 SGHRS, CDR2 YFSETQ. V lost 2 bases, J lost 1 base, and 15 bases lay in between. This CDR3 reads CASSLQNDGSQETQYF. The DNA of the CDR3 is TGCGCCAGCAGCTTACAAAACGACGGCAGCCAAGAGACCCAGTACTTC.

This clonotype was found many times. The chain couples TRBV18 to TRBJ1-5, with a tentative D call TRBD1 (5 bases). Germline lookup yields CDR1 KGHSH and CDR2 LQKENI. V was trimmed by 5 bases and J by 5 bases, leaving 16 bases between them. The CDR3 totals 15 residues. CDR3 coding DNA: TGTGCCAGCTCATCACGTGATCGGGGGGATCAGCCCCAGCATTTT. Its protein is CASSSRDRGDQPQHF.

This clonotype came up many times. The chain joins TRBV5-1 to TRBJ1-2; D gene ambiguous. The germline V gene encodes CDR1 SGHRS and CDR2 YFSETQ. The length of the CDR3 is 14 residues. Deletions cut 4 bases from V and 7 bases from J, with 17 bases between. As DNA, the CDR3 is TGCGCCAGCAGCCTTTCCCAGGACTCCAGTGGCTACACCTTC. Translated, it gives CASSLSQDSSGYTF.

Many counts were recorded for this clonotype. The chain has TRBV7-9 and TRBJ1-4; D call uncertain. The CDR3 consists of 13 residues. The V gene lost 3 bases and the J gene lost 8 bases, with 10 bases spanning the gap. The germline gives CDR1 SEHNR, CDR2 FQNEAQ (reference sequence). As DNA, the CDR3 is TGTGCCAGCAGCTTGGGGAATGGCGAAAAACTGTTTTTT. Its protein is CASSLGNGEKLFF.

This clonotype has at least ten counts. This chain joins TRBV3-1 and TRBJ2-3; TRBD2 matches at 7 bases. The trim removed 4 bases at V and 2 bases at J, leaving 6 bases unmatched. The CDR3 runs to 15 residues. Germline V gene sequence: CDR1 LGHDT, CDR2 YNNKEL (reference sequence). The CDR3 coding sequence is TGTGCCAGCAGCCGGGCAAGCGGGGCCACAGATACGCAGTATTTT. Translating gives CASSRASGATDTQYF.

By proportion, this clonotype is medium-sized (0.01 to 0.1%). The V and J genes are TRBV20-1 and TRBJ1-4; a weak D match, TRBD1 (5 bases). CDR1 is DFQATT and CDR2 is SNEGSKA in the germline V gene (reference sequence). V was trimmed by 4 bases and J by 0 bases, leaving 12 bases between them. The CDR3 length is 15 residues. The CDR3 sequence is CSATRGIATNEKLFF. The CDR3, as DNA: TGCAGTGCTACTAGGGGAATTGCAACTAATGAAAAACTGTTTTTT.

This clonotype was detected many times. The V gene is TRBV20-1, the J gene TRBJ2-3, with D perhaps TRBD2 (6 bases). This CDR3 spans 13 amino acids. Germline lookup yields CDR1 DFQATT and CDR2 SNEGSKA (reference sequence). Trimming took off 2 bases at V and 5 bases at J, with 11 bases between the two ends. CDR3 nucleotides: TGCAGTGCTAGATTGGCGGGGATAGATACGCAGTATTTT. It encodes CSARLAGIDTQYF.

The rearrangement uses TRBV24-1 and TRBJ2-1, with D possibly TRBD1 on 6 matching bases. CDR1 and CDR2 from the germline V gene are KGHDR and SFDVKD. This CDR3 has 13 residues. The V end was cut by 4 bases, the J end by 10 bases, with 13 bases between. CDR3: CATSEGSGDEQFF. CDR3 nucleotides: TGTGCCACCAGTGAGGGCTCAGGGGACGAGCAGTTCTTC.

In this sample, this clonotype turned up many times. The chain employs TRBV3-1 and TRBJ2-5; 8 nucleotides line up with TRBD1. J gave up 5 bases and V 6 bases, and 11 bases lay outside the gene matches. The CDR3 totals 15 residues. Per the germline V gene, CDR1 is LGHDT and CDR2 is YNNKEL (reference sequence). Written as DNA, the CDR3 is TGTGCCAGCAGTCTTGGCCAGGGGGCCCGGGAGACCCAGTACTTC. Translating gives CASSLGQGARETQYF.

This clonotype was recorded many times. One end of the junction varies from germline; a read error may be responsible. The chain recombines TRBV5-1 with TRBJ2-6; D is ambiguous. Germline V CDR1 and CDR2: SGHRS, YFSETQ. The CDR3 covers 14 residues. CDR3 sequence: CASSLGPGANVLTF. CDR3 nucleotide sequence: TGCGCCAGCAGTTTGGGTCCGGGGGCCAACGTCCTGACTTTC.

This clonotype was counted many times. The chain recombines TRBV4-1 with TRBJ2-6; weak D call: TRBD2 (7 bases). Germline assignment: CDR1 MGHRA and CDR2 YSYEKL. This CDR3 comprises 18 residues. V was clipped by 1 base and J by 2 bases, with 15 bases between them. CDR3 DNA sequence: TGCGCCAGCAGCCAAGCGAGTGGGGGGGCAACTGGGGCCAACGTCCTGACTTTC. Translated, it gives CASSQASGGATGANVLTF.

The sample holds many counts of this clonotype. V gene TRBV3-1 combines with J gene TRBJ1-6; D remains ambiguous. The CDR3 extends over 13 amino acids. With 4 bases removed from V and 9 bases from J, the gap between germline ends came to 10 bases. The germline V gene encodes CDR1 LGHDT and CDR2 YNNKEL (reference sequence). CDR3 residues: CASSLSAGSPLHF. The CDR3 DNA is TGTGCCAGCAGCCTCAGCGCTGGTTCACCCCTCCACTTT.

This clonotype has at least ten counts. V usage is TRBV6-5 and J usage is TRBJ1-1, with D tentatively TRBD1 (5 bases). CDR3 length equals 16 residues. V gave up 5 bases and J gave up 0 bases, with 16 bases separating them. Germline CDR1 is MNHEY and CDR2 is SVGAGI. In nucleotides, the CDR3 is TGTGCCAGCAGTATCGATGTGGGGGTTCTGAACACTGAAGCTTTCTTT. It codes for CASSIDVGVLNTEAFF.

This clonotype has at least ten counts. The chain uses TRBV5-1 and TRBJ2-7; D is perhaps TRBD2 (5 bases). The CDR3 consists of 14 residues. The germline CDR1 and CDR2 sequences are SGHRS and YFSETQ. Between the trimmed V and J ends, which lost 4 bases and 2 bases, there was a span of 13 bases. The CDR3 DNA sequence: TGCGCCAGCAGCCCCGCCGCCGGGACCTACGAGCAGTACTTC. As protein: CASSPAAGTYEQYF.

The chain links TRBV13 to TRBJ1-2; no reliable D call. The germline gives CDR1 PRHDT, CDR2 FYEKMQ (reference sequence). The V end was cut by 5 bases, the J end by 7 bases, with 11 bases between. The CDR3 has 12 amino acids. The CDR3 region has the DNA TGTGCCAGCAGCGTATCGCGTTCTGGCTACACCTTC. Protein sequence: CASSVSRSGYTF.

This clonotype was detected ten times or more. This rearrangement joins TRBV7-8 to TRBJ1-1, with 8 bases matching TRBD1. The germline gives CDR1 SGHVS, CDR2 FQNEAQ. The CDR3 sequence is 17 residues long. The trim removed 5 bases at V and 1 base at J, leaving 12 bases unmatched. The CDR3 bases are TGTGCCAGCAGCGCCCACCCGGGACAGGCACCGAACACTGAAGCTTTCTTT. Its protein is CASSAHPGQAPNTEAFF.